This entry lists 21 T cell receptor beta chains sequenced from one sample in a study of regulatory T cells in long-lasting Graves disease. Library construction for TCR beta used iRepertoire HTBI primers and Arm-PCR of CDR3 regions. TCRdb re-derived calls from the multiplex PCR reads in MiXCR, one entry per CDR3 protein. The sample has 390,000 or so distinct CDR3 sequences, over 9.5% seen once. Indicated time point: newly diagnosed GD, antithyroid drugs for less than 3 months. The TCR library was made from RNA extracted from PBMCs. A further study also used this sample, focusing on T cells in Graves' hyperthyroidism and ophthalmopathy.

The source was peripheral blood mononuclear cells (PBMCs), collected at new diagnosis, from a patient treated with antithyroid drugs. Source of these receptors: a woman under 30 with Graves disease.

This clonotype has a handful of counts. V gene TRBV10-3 combines with J gene TRBJ2-2, with D possibly TRBD2 on 6 matching bases. Germline CDR1 and CDR2: ENHRY and SYGVKD. The CDR3 is 16 amino acids. Trimming took 11 bases from V and 0 from J, leaving 19 bases between them. The CDR3 coding sequence is TGTGCCTCGGGTTGGGAGGAGCCCGCGAACACCGGGGAGCTGTTTTTT. Residues: CASGWEEPANTGELFF.

This clonotype has more than one count but fewer than ten. The rearrangement joins TRBV11-2 to TRBJ2-7; D is perhaps TRBD1 (5 bases). The CDR3 runs to 14 residues. V was clipped by 3 bases and J by 9 bases, with 18 bases between them. Germline loops: CDR1 SGHAT, CDR2 FQNNGV. In DNA, the CDR3 is TGTGCCAGCAGCTTGGGTACAGCCTCCACAGGGCAGTACGTC. Translated: CASSLGTASTGQYV.

The chain couples TRBV6-5 to TRBJ2-3, with a tentative D call TRBD2 (6 bases). V lost 0 bases and J 4 bases, leaving 14 bases between the germline ends. This CDR3 is 16 amino acids long. Germline V gives CDR1 MNHEY, CDR2 SVGAGI. DNA of the CDR3: TGTGCCAGCAGTTACTCAGGAGGGAGAGAGGCAGATACGCAGTATTTT. Encoded protein: CASSYSGGREADTQYF.

In its sample, this clonotype was seen many times. This chain connects TRBV18 to TRBJ1-1; TRBD1 might be the D (5 bases). The CDR3 has 14 residues. V lost 6 bases, J lost 11 bases, and 22 bases lay in between. Germline CDR1 is KGHSH and CDR2 is LQKENI. CDR3 nucleotide sequence: TGTGCCAGCTCCTTGACATGGGCAGCCGCAGGGGCTTTCTTT. Translation gives CASSLTWAAAGAFF.

In this sample, this clonotype turned up many times. The gene calls are TRBV7-2 and TRBJ2-3, with D unresolved. V was shortened by 6 bases and J by 2 bases, with 15 bases between the two germline ends. The CDR3 loop spans 15 amino acids. Germline CDR1 reads SGHTA; CDR2 reads FQGNSA. The CDR3 spells CASRTSGGYTDTQYF. The CDR3 DNA sequence: TGTGCCAGCAGGACTTCGGGCGGCTACACAGATACGCAGTATTTT.

The chain uses TRBV7-8 and TRBJ1-1, with D hard to call. CDR1 is SGHVS, CDR2 FQNEAQ, per germline. V was shortened by 1 base and J by 2 bases, with 29 bases between the two germline ends. The CDR3 contains 21 residues. The chain's CDR3 is CASSLVVRLVTADHLNTEAFF. DNA for the CDR3: TGTGCCAGCAGCTTAGTTGTGCGCCTGGTGACTGCGGATCACTTAAACACTGAAGCTTTCTTT.

This clonotype appeared a few times. The genes are TRBV2 and TRBJ1-2; D possibly corresponds to TRBD1 (6 bases). V dropped 5 bases and J dropped 8 bases, with 15 bases sitting between them. The germline V gene has CDR1 SNHLY and CDR2 FYNNEI. This CDR3 is built from 13 residues. The CDR3 DNA follows: TGTGCCAGCAGTTATTCGGACAGTTACGGCTACACCTTC. Amino acid sequence: CASSYSDSYGYTF.

As concerns this clonotype: Relative to the germline gene, one junction end is altered; a read error may explain this. V usage is TRBV11-2 and J usage is TRBJ2-7; tentatively, D is TRBD1 (7 bases). This CDR3 has 16 amino acids. CDR1 is SGHAT and CDR2 is FQNNGV in the germline V gene. The CDR3 DNA reads as TGTGCCAGCAGTTCGGAGGGGGCTCCGCGCCTCTTCGAGAAGTACTTC. Translation: CASSSEGAPRLFEKYF.

As to this clonotype: A much larger clone lies one base from this, so it may be a read error. J is TRBJ1-1 and V is TRBV30; possibly TRBD1 for D (6 bases). The CDR3 has 13 amino acids. The germline V gene has CDR1 GTSNPN and CDR2 SVGIG (reference sequence). The DNA for the CDR3 is TGTGCCTGGACTTATGGGGGCTACACTCAAGCTTTCTTT. Its protein product is CAWTYGGYTQAFF.

This clonotype was seen a handful of times. This rearrangement joins TRBV5-5 to TRBJ2-1, with D possibly being TRBD1 or TRBD2 (5 bases each). Germline V gene lookup returns CDR1 SGHKS and CDR2 YYEKEE (reference sequence). The CDR3 runs to 16 residues. Trimming stripped 1 base from V and 6 bases from J, with 17 bases between. CDR3 sequence: CASSLFIVRDGNEQFF. In DNA, the CDR3 is TGTGCCAGCAGCTTGTTTATCGTACGGGACGGCAATGAGCAGTTCTTC.

In its sample, this clonotype was seen a few times. The rearrangement uses TRBV7-9 and TRBJ2-7; no clear D. CDR1 SEHNR and CDR2 FQNEAQ come from the germline V gene (reference sequence). The CDR3 runs 12 residues. In DNA, the CDR3 is TGCGCCAGCCCCCTAGTATCCTACGAGCAGTACGTC. This encodes CASPLVSYEQYV.

The sample holds a few counts of this clonotype. V usage is TRBV9 and J usage is TRBJ2-1; 10 positions agree with TRBD1. Looked up from germline, CDR1 is SGDLS and CDR2 is YYNGEE. The CDR3 consists of 21 residues. V gave up 0 bases and J gave up 1 base; unmatched junction bases: 16. The chain's CDR3 is CASSVGPAGTGASESYNEQFF. The CDR3 region has the DNA TGTGCCAGCAGCGTAGGGCCCGCAGGGACAGGGGCATCTGAGTCCTACAATGAGCAGTTCTTC.

This clonotype was counted at least ten times. This chain uses TRBV20-1 with TRBJ2-5; the D gene is possibly TRBD2 (6 bases). V gave up 6 bases and J gave up 0 bases, with 26 bases separating them. In germline, CDR1 is DFQATT, CDR2 SNEGSKA (reference sequence). The CDR3 runs to 18 residues. Written as DNA, the CDR3 is TGCAGTGCCGGCACTCTGACTAGACTACGCCCGAACCAAGAGACCCAGTACTTC. This gives the protein CSAGTLTRLRPNQETQYF.

The rearrangement uses TRBV3-1 and TRBJ2-5; weak D call: TRBD2 (5 bases). Trimming cost V 0 bases and J 5 bases, with 16 bases left between them. CDR3 length equals 16 residues. The V gene's germline CDR1 is LGHDT and CDR2 YNNKEL (reference sequence). CDR3 in amino acids: CASSQDPLGGGETQYF. The CDR3 DNA follows: TGTGCCAGCAGCCAAGACCCGCTGGGCGGCGGGGAGACCCAGTACTTC.

Ten or more counts support this clonotype. The chain couples TRBV20-1 to TRBJ2-7; D might be TRBD2 (5 bases). The CDR3 consists of 13 residues. The germline V gene encodes CDR1 DFQATT and CDR2 SNEGSKA (reference sequence). Trimming took off 6 bases at V and 6 bases at J, with 18 bases between the two ends. The CDR3 here is CSAEQVQSGEQYF. The CDR3 DNA reads as TGCAGTGCCGAACAAGTCCAAAGCGGCGAGCAGTACTTC.

Note on this clonotype: This could be a read error, since a much larger clone is one nucleotide away. V and J are TRBV6-2 or TRBV6-3 and TRBJ2-7, with D perhaps TRBD2 (7 bases). The germline V gene encodes CDR1 MNHEY and CDR2 SVGEGT. V lost 6 bases, J lost 3 bases, and 21 bases lay in between. The CDR3 has 16 amino acids. CDR3 nucleotide sequence: TGTGCCAGCAGCCTACTCGGGGGGCTAGGGGACTACGAGCAGTACTTC. Amino acid sequence: CASSLLGGLGDYEQYF.

This clonotype was detected ten times or more. The chain carries TRBV27 and TRBJ2-1; 7 bases are a match to TRBD2. The V gene's germline CDR1 is MNHEY and CDR2 SMNVEV (reference sequence). V shed 1 base, J shed 4 bases, and the junction held 7 bases outside the gene matches. The length of the CDR3 is 16 residues. The CDR3 reads CASSLFLAANYNEQFF. CDR3 coding DNA: TGTGCCAGCAGTTTATTCCTAGCGGCCAATTACAATGAGCAGTTCTTC.

This clonotype appeared a few times. Being one base from a much bigger clone, this may be a read error. This sequence joins TRBV5-6 and TRBJ2-1; 12 nucleotides agree with TRBD2. V trimming: 4 bases; J trimming: 3 bases; junction bases outside the gene matches: 2. The CDR3 contains 15 residues. CDR1 is SGHDT, CDR2 YYEEEE, per germline. The CDR3 coding sequence is TGTGCCAGCAGCGTGACTAGCGGGAGCTACAATGAGCAGTTCTTC. Translating it yields CASSVTSGSYNEQFF. The variable domain in full, with the rest retrieved from reference TRBV5-6 and TRBJ2-1, is DAGVTQSPTHLIKTRGQQVTLRCSPKSGHDTVSWYQQALGQGPQFIFQYYEEEERQRGNFPDRFSGHQFPNYSSELNVNALLLGDSALYLCASSVTSGSYNEQFFGPGTRLTVL.

This clonotype was seen at least ten times. J is TRBJ2-5 and V is TRBV2; 9 bases align to TRBD1. In germline, CDR1 is SNHLY, CDR2 FYNNEI. After removal of 5 bases from V and 2 bases from J, the junction contained 9 bases not matched to a gene. This CDR3 is 16 amino acids long. The CDR3 sequence is CASSSQDRGYQETQYF. The DNA for the CDR3 is TGTGCCAGCAGTTCCCAGGACAGGGGCTATCAAGAGACCCAGTACTTC.

This clonotype was detected many times. The chain is built from TRBV6-2 or TRBV6-3 and TRBJ2-1, with 10 positions matching TRBD2. Germline lookup yields CDR1 MNHEY and CDR2 SVGEGT. V was pared by 3 bases and J by 8 bases, with 10 bases of the junction left unmatched. The CDR3 spans 16 residues. The CDR3 nucleotides read TGTGCCAGCAGTTATATCGGGAGCGGGGGGGAGGATGAGCAGTTCTTC. It yields the protein CASSYIGSGGEDEQFF.

This clonotype was recorded many times. The DNA for the CDR3 is TGTGCCAGCAGCTTATTATCGGGTTACAATGAGCAGTTCTTC. Its translation: CASSLLSGYNEQFF. The chain combines TRBV7-8 with TRBJ2-1; no clear D. In germline, CDR1 is SGHVS, CDR2 FQNEAQ. Between the trimmed V and J ends, which lost 2 bases and 4 bases, there was a span of 9 bases. CDR3 size: 14 residues.